This TCR beta chain comes out of a study of early T cells in non-severe SARS-CoV-2 infection. As for the study in general: The authors sequenced bulk RNA from unsorted whole blood, leaving chains unpaired.

Individual cDNA molecules were tagged with unique molecular identifiers. Using its own MiXCR run on the 5' RACE reads, TCRdb lists one record per CDR3 protein. The sample holds around 25,000 distinct CDR3 sequences; about 2.7% are singletons and the top ten take roughly 0.7%. The CDR3 has 14 amino acids. With 5 bases clipped from V and 12 bases from J, the junction kept 12 bases outside the gene matches. Per the germline V gene, CDR1 is MNHNS and CDR2 is SASEGT. This clonotype was counted many times. Source material: whole blood. This chain connects TRBV6-1 to TRBJ1-2; 10 bases agree with TRBD1. This TCR was sampled from an adult who was a healthcare worker with PCR-confirmed SARS-CoV-2 infection or an uninfected control (not recorded which). The CDR3 DNA follows: TGTGCCAGCAGTCAACAGGACAGGGGGGTTCAGAACACCTTC. It specifies CASSQQDRGVQNTF.